The 2 T cell receptor beta chains reported below all come from one sample, sequenced in a study of T cells in women clearing cervical HPV infection. TCRdb's table, derived via immunoSEQ multiplex PCR, lists solely in-frame clones and lacks some. The specimen's table records about 20,000 clones. Source material: blood buffy coat. The origin of the receptors is a woman between 18 and 69 years old with a cervical HPV16 infection that either progressed to CIN3+ or cleared (not recorded which).

Of note for this clone: The sequence runs out 3 residues before the end of the CDR3; the remainder is reconstructed from the germline J gene. V is TRBV23-1 and J is TRBJ1-6; D is perhaps TRBD1 (5 bases). TRBV23-1 is given ORF status, its function remaining uncertain. Deletions cut 0 bases from V and 1 base from J, with 19 bases between. The CDR3 has 20 amino acids. The CDR3 region is CASSQSHGAPGKSYNSPLHF. CDR3 bases read: TGCGCCAGCAGTCAATCCCATGGCGCTCCAGGGAAATCCTATAATTCACCC.

Comments on this clone: The CDR3 end lies 3 residues beyond the end of the read and is filled in from the germline J gene. V is TRBV10-1 and J is TRBJ1-2; D unresolved. This CDR3 spans 15 amino acids. V shed 2 bases and J shed 4 bases, with 14 bases lying between them. Germline V gene sequence: CDR1 WNHNN, CDR2 SYGVQD (reference sequence). The sequenced part of the CDR3 DNA is TGCGCCAGCAGTGAGGGGTCGCAGCGACCCTATGGC. Amino acids: CASSEGSQRPYG. The complete CDR3 sequence is CASSEGSQRPYGYTF.